The rows below give T cell receptor beta chains drawn from one sample of a study of blood T cell repertoires in COVID-19. This table comes from immunoSEQ multiplex PCR, and its TCRdb copy is limited to in-frame clones, with some not included. Here the sample spans some 180,000 clones, roughly 82% being singletons. The source material was peripheral blood. All receptors derive from a human donor in a cohort sampled during active COVID-19. Both conserved end residues are trimmed from each CDR3. The D gene is left open where the match is weak. Size values are once, few and many counts, or a class for expanded clones, and some rows have none.

>TRBJ2-5|.|.|TRBV18
ASSPGQGETQY
>TRBJ2-7|.|TRBD1|TRBV6-5
ASNPGQGWEQY
>TRBJ2-7|.|.|TRBV29-1
SVEGPGSYEQY
>TRBJ1-5|.|TRBD1|TRBV6-5
ASSPDRGHQPQH
>TRBJ2-1|.|TRBD2|TRBV7-8
ASSSAGVTYNEQF
>TRBJ2-5|.|TRBD2|TRBV28
ASTPAGLAGVITETQY
>TRBJ1-1|.|.|TRBV24-1
ATSDNRGTLLSSEAF
>TRBJ1-5|.|TRBD1|TRBV7-9
ASSSGQGYQPQH
>TRBJ2-7|few|.|TRBV11-2
ASSLAPGGSYEQY
>TRBJ1-5|.|TRBD1|TRBV6-5
ASSRTGTNQPQH
>TRBJ2-1|.|TRBD2|TRBV6-5
ASRKRDLYNEQF
>TRBJ2-1|.|TRBD1|TRBV18
ASSLDRGYNEQF
>TRBJ1-2|once|.|TRBV29-1
SARGQGLYGYT
>TRBJ2-7|.|.|TRBV23-1
ATNQRGFSYEQY
>TRBJ2-4|.|.|TRBV5-1
ASSLEGENIQY
>TRBJ1-5|.|TRBD1|TRBV19
ASWTGNQPQH
>TRBJ1-3|.|.|TRBV5-1
ASSYTGDSGNTIY
>TRBJ2-7|.|TRBD1|TRBV14
ASSQGSPTGGVEQY
>TRBJ1-6|few|.|TRBV30
AWSGVANSPLH
>TRBJ2-7|.|.|TRBV23-1
ASIDTFFPTYEQY
>TRBJ2-1|once|.|TRBV6-2/TRBV6-3
ASSYYRDSQNEQF
>TRBJ1-2|few|.|TRBV28
ASRFSSDGDYGYT
>TRBJ2-2|.|TRBD2|TRBV4-2
ASSHFISGRVGELF
>TRBJ2-5|.|.|TRBV6-5
ASSPPPTGRETQY
>TRBJ1-1|.|TRBD1|TRBV23-1
ASSHVCGTGGNDGEAF
>TRBJ1-5|.|.|TRBV16
ASSQGGSNQPQH
>TRBJ2-1|once|TRBD2|TRBV3-1/TRBV3-2
ATGPGAGLQNEQF
>TRBJ2-1|.|TRBD1|TRBV6-5
ATRKGASYNEQF
>TRBJ2-1|.|TRBD2|TRBV11-2
ASSPGLAGSSYNEQF
>TRBJ1-5|few|TRBD1|TRBV5-5
ASSLQGDSNQPQH
>TRBJ1-4|.|.|TRBV11-2
ASSPGRGGEKLF
>TRBJ2-7|.|.|TRBV28
ASSSPLRRVYEQY
>TRBJ1-5|once|.|TRBV6-5
ASRTIDSNNQPQH
>TRBJ1-5|few|TRBD1|TRBV27
ASSPRTGNNQPQH
>TRBJ2-1|.|.|TRBV4-2
ASSQALRVEQF
>TRBJ2-7|few|TRBD1|TRBV3-1/TRBV3-2
ASSQEAGTADYEQY
>TRBJ2-7|few|TRBD1|TRBV7-7
ASSPGQFGEQY
>TRBJ2-4|.|TRBD1|TRBV10-3
AISAGQGSTGQNIQY
>TRBJ2-1|once|.|TRBV27
ASSLSGLEPYNEQF
>TRBJ1-4|once|.|TRBV5-1
ASSLVAGTRNEKLF
>TRBJ2-7|.|.|TRBV28
ASSLPSSYEQY
>TRBJ2-5|.|TRBD1|TRBV6-5
ASRGGTGIQETQY
>TRBJ1-6|few|.|TRBV12-3/TRBV12-4
ASRLGGSPLH
>TRBJ1-1|.|.|TRBV4-1
ASSQRQVSDTEAF
>TRBJ1-2|.|TRBD1|TRBV4-1
ASSQVGQGILSYGYT
>TRBJ1-1|.|.|TRBV28
ASSLVGAPNTEAF